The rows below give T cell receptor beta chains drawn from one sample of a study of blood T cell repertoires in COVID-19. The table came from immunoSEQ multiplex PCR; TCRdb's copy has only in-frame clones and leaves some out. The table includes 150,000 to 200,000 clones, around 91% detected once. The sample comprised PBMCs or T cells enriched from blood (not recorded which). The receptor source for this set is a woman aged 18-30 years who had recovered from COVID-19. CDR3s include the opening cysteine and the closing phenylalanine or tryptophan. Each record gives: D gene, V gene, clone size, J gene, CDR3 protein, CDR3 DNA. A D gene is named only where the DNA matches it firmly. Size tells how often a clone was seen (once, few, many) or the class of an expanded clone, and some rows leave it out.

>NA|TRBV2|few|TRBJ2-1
CASSHDLVVEQFF
TGTGCCAGCAGTCACGACTTGGTCGTAGAGCAGTTCTTC
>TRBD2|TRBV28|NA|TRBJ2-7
CASSSQTSGRSEQYF
TGTGCCAGCAGCTCCCAGACTAGCGGGAGGTCCGAGCAGTACTTC
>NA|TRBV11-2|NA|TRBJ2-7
CASSSLKGRDSYEQYF
TGTGCCAGCAGCTCCCTAAAGGGGCGCGATTCCTACGAGCAGTACTTC
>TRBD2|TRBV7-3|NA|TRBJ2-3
CASSPGGGPRGDTQYF
TGTGCCAGCAGCCCCGGGGGGGGCCCGAGGGGAGATACGCAGTATTTT
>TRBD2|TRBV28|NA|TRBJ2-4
CASGTRGLPLAKNIQYF
TGTGCCAGCGGTACTAGGGGACTACCGCTAGCCAAAAACATTCAGTACTTC
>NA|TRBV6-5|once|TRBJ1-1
CASPRFTEAFF
TGTGCCAGTCCCCGGTTCACTGAAGCTTTCTTT
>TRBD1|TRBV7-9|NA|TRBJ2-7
CASSRDRGILYEQYF
TGTGCCAGCAGCCGGGACAGGGGCATACTCTACGAGCAGTACTTC
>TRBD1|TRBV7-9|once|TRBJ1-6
CASSADRGAYNSPLHF
TGTGCCAGCAGCGCGGACAGGGGTGCCTATAATTCACCCCTCCACTTT
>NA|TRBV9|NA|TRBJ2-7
CASSVAAGPSAGDGEQYF
TGTGCCAGCAGCGTAGCGGCAGGGCCTTCCGCCGGCGACGGCGAGCAGTACTTC
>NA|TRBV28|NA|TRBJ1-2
CASSWGQNANYGYTF
TGTGCCAGCAGTTGGGGGCAGAATGCTAACTATGGCTACACCTTC
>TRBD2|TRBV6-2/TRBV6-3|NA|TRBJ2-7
CASSAPRASGSSYEQYF
TGTGCCAGCAGTGCACCCCGGGCTAGCGGGAGCTCCTACGAGCAGTACTTC
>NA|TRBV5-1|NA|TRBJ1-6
CASSLVWIRSRFF
TGCGCCAGCAGCTTGGTTTGGATCAGGTCCCGCTTCTTT
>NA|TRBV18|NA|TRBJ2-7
CASRGIIKDEQYF
TGTGCCAGCAGGGGAATTATTAAGGACGAGCAGTACTTC
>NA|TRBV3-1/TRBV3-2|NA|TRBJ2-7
CASSPFSRGTHPGRQYF
TGTGCCAGCAGCCCGTTCTCCCGGGGGACTCATCCTGGGAGGCAGTACTTC
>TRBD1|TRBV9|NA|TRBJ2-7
CASSAGQGTYEQYF
TGTGCCAGCAGCGCCGGACAGGGAACCTACGAGCAGTACTTC
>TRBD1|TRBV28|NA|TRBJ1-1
CASSFLTGSMNTEAFF
TGTGCCAGCAGTTTCTTGACAGGGTCTATGAACACTGAAGCTTTCTTT
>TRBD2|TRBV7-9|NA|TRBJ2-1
CASSLAGGPNEQFF
TGTGCCAGCAGCTTAGCGGGAGGGCCGAATGAGCAGTTCTTC
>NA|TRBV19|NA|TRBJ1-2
CASSIGSKQGNYGYTF
TGTGCCAGTAGTATAGGGTCCAAACAGGGAAACTATGGCTACACCTTC
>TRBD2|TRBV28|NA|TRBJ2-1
CASSFSRGLASKFF
TGTGCCAGCAGTTTTTCCCGCGGACTAGCTTCTAAGTTCTTC
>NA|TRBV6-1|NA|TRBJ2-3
CASSEGLVADTQYF
TGTGCCAGCAGTGAAGGACTAGTCGCAGATACGCAGTATTTT
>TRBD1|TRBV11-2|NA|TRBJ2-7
CASSPDAGQAYEQYF
TGTGCCAGCAGCCCTGATGCGGGACAGGCCTACGAGCAGTACTTC
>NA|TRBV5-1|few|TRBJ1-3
CASSLVSGPGNTIYF
TGCGCCAGCAGCTTGGTTTCAGGGCCTGGAAACACCATATATTTT
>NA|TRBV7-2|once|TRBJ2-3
CASSSYGGGTDTQYF
TGTGCCAGCAGTTCGTATGGGGGCGGGACAGATACGCAGTATTTT